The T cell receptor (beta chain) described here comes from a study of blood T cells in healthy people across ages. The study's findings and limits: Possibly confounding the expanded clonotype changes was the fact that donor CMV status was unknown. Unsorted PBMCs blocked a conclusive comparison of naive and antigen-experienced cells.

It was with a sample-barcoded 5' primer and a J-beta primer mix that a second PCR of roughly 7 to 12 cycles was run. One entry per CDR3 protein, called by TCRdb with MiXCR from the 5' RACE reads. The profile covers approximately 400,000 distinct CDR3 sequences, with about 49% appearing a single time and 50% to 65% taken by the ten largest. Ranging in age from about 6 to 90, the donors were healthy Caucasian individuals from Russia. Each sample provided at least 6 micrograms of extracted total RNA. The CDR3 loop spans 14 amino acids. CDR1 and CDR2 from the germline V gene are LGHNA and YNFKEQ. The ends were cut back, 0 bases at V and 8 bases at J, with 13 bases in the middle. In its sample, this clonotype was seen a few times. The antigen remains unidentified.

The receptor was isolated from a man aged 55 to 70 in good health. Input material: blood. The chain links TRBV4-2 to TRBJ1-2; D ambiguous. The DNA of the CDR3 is TGTGCCAGCAGCCAAGAAGGGTCCCACGGGGGCTACACCTTC. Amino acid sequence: CASSQEGSHGGYTF.